One sample yielded the 10 T cell receptor beta chains listed below, sequenced in a study of cytomegalovirus exposure and HLA in healthy donors (dated by TCRdb to 2016 to 2017). Library preparation employed the immunoSEQ multiplex PCR assay. TCRdb stores this immuneACCESS table with in-frame sequences only. Part of the clones is absent; in the studies checked, under half of the shortfall reflects unresolved V genes, and no reason is known for the rest. The sample yields roughly 77,000 clones; 95% were counted once. In total, the top ten clones hold roughly 0.75% of the sample. Sequencing was done on a sample of PBMCs. Source of these receptors: a woman between 18 and 30 years old in good health and CMV-seronegative.

This chain joins TRBV19 and TRBJ2-1; TRBD2 matches 10 bases. The germline CDR1 and CDR2 sequences are LNHDA and SQIVND (reference sequence). The CDR3 spans 16 residues. Losses at the gene ends were 4 bases for V and 3 bases for J; bases not matched to a gene: 6. CDR3 amino acids: CASSTLTSGVYNEQFF. DNA of the CDR3: TGTGCCAGTAGTACGCTAACTAGCGGGGTCTACAATGAGCAGTTCTTC.

In this sample, this clone turned up once. The chain is built from TRBV29-1 and TRBJ2-5; 7 positions agree with TRBD1. There are 13 residues in the CDR3. V was pared by 5 bases and J by 0 bases, with 3 bases of the junction left unmatched. Germline V gene sequence: CDR1 SQVTM, CDR2 ANQGSEA. The CDR3 loop reads CSVRDSNQETQYF. The CDR3 DNA reads as TGCAGCGTTAGGGACAGCAACCAAGAGACCCAGTACTTC.

The chain combines TRBV18 with TRBJ1-1, with a weak D call TRBD1 (6 bases). CDR1 and CDR2 (germline): KGHSH, LQKENI. This CDR3 is 14 amino acids long. V was clipped by 4 bases and J by 7 bases, with 16 bases between them. The CDR3 spells CASSLQTRQDEAFF. In DNA, the CDR3 is TGTGCCAGCTCACTACAAACCCGACAGGATGAAGCTTTCTTT.

The CDR3 DNA reads as TGTGCCAGCAGCTCGGGTCGGAGGGCGATACAAGAGACCCAGTACTTC. This codes for CASSSGRRAIQETQYF. The chain uses TRBV11-2 and TRBJ2-5, with TRBD2 as a possible D gene (6 bases). This CDR3 has 16 amino acids. Per the germline V gene, CDR1 is SGHAT and CDR2 is FQNNGV. V was clipped by 4 bases and J by 2 bases, with 17 bases between them.

The chain employs TRBV25-1 and TRBJ2-3; 8 nucleotides line up with TRBD1. Germline V lookup: CDR1 MGHDK, CDR2 SYGVNS. There are 14 residues in the CDR3. Germline trimming cut 2 bases from V and 3 bases from J; bases unmatched to any gene: 1. CDR3 DNA sequence: TGTGCCAGCAGTGAAACAGGGGGGACAGATACGCAGTATTTT. Its translation is CASSETGGTDTQYF.

This chain uses TRBV29-1 with TRBJ2-2; tentative D call: TRBD1 (5 bases). Germline V gene data show CDR1 as SQVTM and CDR2 as ANQGSEA. The CDR3 has 12 residues. V lost 4 bases, J lost 7 bases, and 10 bases lay in between. CDR3 in amino acids: CSVGRDIGELFF. The CDR3 DNA follows: TGCAGCGTTGGCAGGGATATCGGGGAGCTGTTTTTT.

This chain connects TRBV6-4 to TRBJ2-2, with D possibly matching TRBD1 (6 bases). V shed 6 bases and J shed 6 bases, with 11 bases lying between them. From germline, CDR1 is MRHNA and CDR2 SNTAGT. The CDR3 is 13 residues long. The CDR3 loop is CASSEDSPGELFF. In DNA, the CDR3 is TGTGCCAGCAGCGAGGACAGCCCCGGGGAGCTGTTTTTT.

The chain recombines TRBV5-1 with TRBJ2-5; 15 nucleotides match TRBD2. This CDR3 has 18 residues. Germline CDR1 and CDR2: SGHRS and YFSETQ. The ends lost 2 bases at V and 1 base at J; junction bases unmatched: 6. The CDR3 nucleotides read TGCGCCAGCAGCTTCCCGGGACTAGCGGGAGGACCCCAAGAGACCCAGTACTTC. Translating gives CASSFPGLAGGPQETQYF.

This chain links TRBV6-1 with TRBJ2-7; D unresolved. Germline V gene sequence: CDR1 MNHNS, CDR2 SASEGT. This CDR3 has 14 amino acids. The germline V and J ends were trimmed by 4 bases and 4 bases, with 14 bases remaining between them. The CDR3: CASSVAGLLYEQYF. CDR3 DNA sequence: TGTGCCAGCAGTGTAGCCGGTTTACTTTACGAGCAGTACTTC.

The chain combines TRBV6-5 with TRBJ1-2; no clear D. There are 13 residues in the CDR3. The germline V gene has CDR1 MNHEY and CDR2 SVGAGI. Trimming removed 2 bases from V and 5 bases from J, with 9 bases in between. This CDR3 reads CASSYEQSYGYTF. The CDR3 DNA reads as TGTGCCAGCAGTTACGAACAGAGTTATGGCTACACCTTC.